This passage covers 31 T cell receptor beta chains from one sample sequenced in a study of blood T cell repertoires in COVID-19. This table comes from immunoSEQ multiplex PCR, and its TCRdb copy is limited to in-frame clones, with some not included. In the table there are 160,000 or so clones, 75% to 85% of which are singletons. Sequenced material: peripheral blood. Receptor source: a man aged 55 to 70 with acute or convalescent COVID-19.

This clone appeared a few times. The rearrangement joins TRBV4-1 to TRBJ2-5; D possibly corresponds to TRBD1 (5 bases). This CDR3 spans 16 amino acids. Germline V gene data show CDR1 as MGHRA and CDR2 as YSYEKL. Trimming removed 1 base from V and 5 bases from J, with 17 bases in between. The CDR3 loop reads CASSQGTLGVGETQYF. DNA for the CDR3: TGCGCCAGCAGCCAAGGAACCCTAGGGGTTGGGGAGACCCAGTACTTC.

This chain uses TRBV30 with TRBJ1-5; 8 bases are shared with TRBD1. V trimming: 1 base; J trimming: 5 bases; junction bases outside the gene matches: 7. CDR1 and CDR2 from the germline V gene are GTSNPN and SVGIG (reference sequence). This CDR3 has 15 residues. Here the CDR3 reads CAWSGQGQGDQPQHF. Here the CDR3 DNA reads TGTGCCTGGAGTGGACAAGGACAGGGTGATCAGCCCCAGCATTTT.

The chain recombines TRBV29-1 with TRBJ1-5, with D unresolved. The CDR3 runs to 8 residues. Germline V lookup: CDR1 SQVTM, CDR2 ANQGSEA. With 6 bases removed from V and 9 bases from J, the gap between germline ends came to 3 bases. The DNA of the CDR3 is TGCAGCGTCAGGCCCCAGCATTTT. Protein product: CSVRPQHF.

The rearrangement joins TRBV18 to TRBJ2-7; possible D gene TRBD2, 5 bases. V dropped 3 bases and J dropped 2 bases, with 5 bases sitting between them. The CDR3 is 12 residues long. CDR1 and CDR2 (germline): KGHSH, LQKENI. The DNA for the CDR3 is TGTGCCAGCTCACCGACTACCTACGAGCAGTACTTC. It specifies CASSPTTYEQYF.

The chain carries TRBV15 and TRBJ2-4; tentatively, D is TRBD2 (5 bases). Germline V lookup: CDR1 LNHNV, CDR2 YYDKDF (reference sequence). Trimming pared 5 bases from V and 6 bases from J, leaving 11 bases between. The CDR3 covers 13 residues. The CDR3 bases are TGTGCCACCAGCGTACCGGGATTAAACATTCAGTACTTC. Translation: CATSVPGLNIQYF.

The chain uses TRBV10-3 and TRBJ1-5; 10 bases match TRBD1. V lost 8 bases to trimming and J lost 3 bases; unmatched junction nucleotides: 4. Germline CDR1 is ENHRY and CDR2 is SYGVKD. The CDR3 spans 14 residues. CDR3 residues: CAIGTGDFNQPQHF. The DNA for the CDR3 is TGTGCCATCGGGACAGGGGATTTCAATCAGCCCCAGCATTTT.

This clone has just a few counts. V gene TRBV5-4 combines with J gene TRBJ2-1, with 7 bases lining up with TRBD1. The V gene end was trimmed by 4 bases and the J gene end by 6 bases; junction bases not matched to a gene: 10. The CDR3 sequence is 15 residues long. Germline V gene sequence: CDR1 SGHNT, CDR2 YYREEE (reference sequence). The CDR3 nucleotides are TGTGCCAGCAGCACCCGACAGGGAGCCTTCAATGAGCAGTTCTTC. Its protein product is CASSTRQGAFNEQFF.

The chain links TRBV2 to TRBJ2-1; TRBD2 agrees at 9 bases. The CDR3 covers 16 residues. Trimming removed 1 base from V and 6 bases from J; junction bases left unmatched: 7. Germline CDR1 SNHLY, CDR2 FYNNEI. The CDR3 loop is CASSEEGGGAVNEQFF. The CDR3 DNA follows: TGTGCCAGCAGTGAAGAGGGCGGGGGGGCCGTCAATGAGCAGTTCTTC.

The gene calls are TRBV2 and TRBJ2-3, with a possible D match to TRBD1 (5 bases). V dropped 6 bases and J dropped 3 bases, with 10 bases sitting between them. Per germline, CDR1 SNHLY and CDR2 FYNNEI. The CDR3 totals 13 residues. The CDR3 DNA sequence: TGTGCCAGCAGGCGGCAGGGAACAGATACGCAGTATTTT. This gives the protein CASRRQGTDTQYF. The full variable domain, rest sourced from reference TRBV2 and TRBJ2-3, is EPEVTQTPSHQVTQMGQEVILRCVPISNHLYFYWYRQILGQKVEFLVSFYNNEISEKSEIFDDQFSVERPDGSNFTLKIRSTKLEDSAMYFCASRRQGTDTQYFGPGTRLTVL.

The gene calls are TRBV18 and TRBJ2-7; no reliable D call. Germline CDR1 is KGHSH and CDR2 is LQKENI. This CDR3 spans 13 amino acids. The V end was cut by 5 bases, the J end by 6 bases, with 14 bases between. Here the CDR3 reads CASSSASRPEQYF. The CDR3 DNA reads TGTGCCAGCTCATCAGCTTCGCGGCCCGAGCAGTACTTC.

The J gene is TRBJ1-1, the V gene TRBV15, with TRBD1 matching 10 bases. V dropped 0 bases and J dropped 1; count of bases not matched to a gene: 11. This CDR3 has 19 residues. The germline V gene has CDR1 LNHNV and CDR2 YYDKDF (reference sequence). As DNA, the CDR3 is TGTGCCACCAGCAGAGACGGGTGGGAGACAGGGGGCAGGAACACTGAAGCTTTCTTT. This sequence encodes CATSRDGWETGGRNTEAFF.

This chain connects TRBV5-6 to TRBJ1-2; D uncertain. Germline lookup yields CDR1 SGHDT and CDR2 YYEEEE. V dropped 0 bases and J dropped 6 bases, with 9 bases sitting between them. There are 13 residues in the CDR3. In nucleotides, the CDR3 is TGTGCCAGCAGCTTGGGCAGGCACAATGGCTACACCTTC. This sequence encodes CASSLGRHNGYTF.

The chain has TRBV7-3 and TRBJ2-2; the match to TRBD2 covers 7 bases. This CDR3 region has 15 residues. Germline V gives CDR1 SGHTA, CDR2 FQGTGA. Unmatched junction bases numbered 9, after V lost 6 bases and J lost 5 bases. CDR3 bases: TGTGCCAGCAGTGATACTAGCGCGGGGACCGGGGAGCTGTTTTTT. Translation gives CASSDTSAGTGELFF.

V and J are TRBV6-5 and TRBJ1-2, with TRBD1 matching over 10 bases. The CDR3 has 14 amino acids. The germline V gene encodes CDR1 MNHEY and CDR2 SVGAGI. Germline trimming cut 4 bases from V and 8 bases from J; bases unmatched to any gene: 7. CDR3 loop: CASSSRQGASGYTF. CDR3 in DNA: TGTGCCAGCAGTTCTCGACAGGGGGCGTCGGGCTACACCTTC.

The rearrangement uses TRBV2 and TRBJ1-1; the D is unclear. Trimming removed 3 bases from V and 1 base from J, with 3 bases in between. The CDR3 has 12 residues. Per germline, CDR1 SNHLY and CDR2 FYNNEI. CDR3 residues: CASSDQNTEAFF. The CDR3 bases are TGTGCCAGCAGTGACCAGAACACTGAAGCTTTCTTT.

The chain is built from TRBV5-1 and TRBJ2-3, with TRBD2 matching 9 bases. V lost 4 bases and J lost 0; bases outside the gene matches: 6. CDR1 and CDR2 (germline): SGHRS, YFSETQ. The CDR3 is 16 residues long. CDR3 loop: CASSLDLAGSTDTQYF. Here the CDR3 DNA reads TGCGCCAGCAGCCTGGACCTAGCGGGGAGCACAGATACGCAGTATTTT. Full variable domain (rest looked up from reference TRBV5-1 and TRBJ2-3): KAGVTQTPRYLIKTRGQQVTLSCSPISGHRSVSWYQQTPGQGLQFLFEYFSETQRNKGNFPGRFSGRQFSNSRSEMNVSTLELGDSALYLCASSLDLAGSTDTQYFGPGTRLTVL.

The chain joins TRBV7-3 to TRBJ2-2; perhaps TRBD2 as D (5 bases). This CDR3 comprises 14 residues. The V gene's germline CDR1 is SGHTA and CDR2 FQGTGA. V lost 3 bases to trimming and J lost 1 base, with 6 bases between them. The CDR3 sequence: CASSFRENTGELFF. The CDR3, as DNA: TGTGCCAGCAGCTTCCGGGAGAACACCGGGGAGCTGTTTTTT.

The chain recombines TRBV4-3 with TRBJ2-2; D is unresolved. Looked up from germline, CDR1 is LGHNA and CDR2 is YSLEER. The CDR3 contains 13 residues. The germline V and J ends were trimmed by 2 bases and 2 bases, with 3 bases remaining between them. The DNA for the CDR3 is TGCGCCAGCAGCCAACTAAACACCGGGGAGCTGTTTTTT. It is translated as CASSQLNTGELFF.

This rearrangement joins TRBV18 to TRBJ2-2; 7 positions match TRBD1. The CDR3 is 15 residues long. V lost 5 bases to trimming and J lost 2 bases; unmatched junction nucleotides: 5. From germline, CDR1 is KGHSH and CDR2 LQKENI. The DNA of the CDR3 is TGTGCCAGCTCATTCCGACAGGGAAACACCGGGGAGCTGTTTTTT. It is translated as CASSFRQGNTGELFF.

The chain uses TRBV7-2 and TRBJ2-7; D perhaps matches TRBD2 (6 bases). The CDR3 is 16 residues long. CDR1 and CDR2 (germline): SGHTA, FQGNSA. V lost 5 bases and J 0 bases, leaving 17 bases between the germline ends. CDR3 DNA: TGTGCCAGCAGCCGCCTGGCGACTAGGGGCTCCTACGAGCAGTACTTC. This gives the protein CASSRLATRGSYEQYF.

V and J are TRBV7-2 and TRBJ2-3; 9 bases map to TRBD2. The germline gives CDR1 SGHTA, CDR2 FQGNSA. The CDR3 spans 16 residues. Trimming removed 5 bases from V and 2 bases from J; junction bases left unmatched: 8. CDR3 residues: CASSPIPGLATDTQYF. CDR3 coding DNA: TGTGCCAGCAGCCCGATTCCGGGACTAGCCACAGATACGCAGTATTTT.

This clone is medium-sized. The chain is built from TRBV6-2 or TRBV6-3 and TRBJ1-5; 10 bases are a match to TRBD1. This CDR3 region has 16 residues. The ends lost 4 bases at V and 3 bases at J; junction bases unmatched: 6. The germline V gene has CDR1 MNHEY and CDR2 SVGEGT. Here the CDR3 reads CASSSTTGGNNQPQHF. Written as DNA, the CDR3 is TGTGCCAGCAGTTCCACGACAGGGGGCAACAATCAGCCCCAGCATTTT.

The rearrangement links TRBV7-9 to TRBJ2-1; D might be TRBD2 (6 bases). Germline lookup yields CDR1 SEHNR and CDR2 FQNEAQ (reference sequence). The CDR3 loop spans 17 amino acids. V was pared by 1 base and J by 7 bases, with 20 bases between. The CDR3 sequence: CASSLGRLALRGNEQFF. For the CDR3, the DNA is TGTGCCAGCAGCTTAGGACGCCTAGCGCTGAGAGGTAATGAGCAGTTCTTC.

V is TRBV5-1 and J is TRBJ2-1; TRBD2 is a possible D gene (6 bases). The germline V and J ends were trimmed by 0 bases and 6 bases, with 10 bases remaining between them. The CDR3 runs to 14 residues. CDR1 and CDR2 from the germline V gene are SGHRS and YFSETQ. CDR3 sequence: CASSLGSGGNEQFF. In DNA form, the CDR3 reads TGCGCCAGCAGCTTGGGATCCGGGGGCAATGAGCAGTTCTTC.

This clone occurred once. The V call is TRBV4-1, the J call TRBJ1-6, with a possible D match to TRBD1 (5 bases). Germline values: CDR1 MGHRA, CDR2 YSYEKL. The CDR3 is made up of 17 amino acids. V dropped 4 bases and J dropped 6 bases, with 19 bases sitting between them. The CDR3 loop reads CASSREGPGMINSPLHF. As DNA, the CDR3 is TGCGCCAGCAGCCGAGAGGGCCCAGGGATGATTAATTCACCCCTCCACTTT.

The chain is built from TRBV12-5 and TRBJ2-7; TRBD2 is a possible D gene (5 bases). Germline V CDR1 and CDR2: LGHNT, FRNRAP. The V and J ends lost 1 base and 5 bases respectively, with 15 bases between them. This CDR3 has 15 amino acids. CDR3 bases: TGTGCTAGTGGTTTGGACGCGGCCCCCGGGGACGAGCAGTACTTC. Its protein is CASGLDAAPGDEQYF. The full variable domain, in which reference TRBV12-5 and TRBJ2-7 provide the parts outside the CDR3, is DARVTQTPRHKVTEMGQEVTMRCQPILGHNTVFWYRQTMMQGLELLAYFRNRAPLDDSGMPKDRFSAEMPDATLATLKIQPSEPRDSAVYFCASGLDAAPGDEQYFGPGTRLTVT.

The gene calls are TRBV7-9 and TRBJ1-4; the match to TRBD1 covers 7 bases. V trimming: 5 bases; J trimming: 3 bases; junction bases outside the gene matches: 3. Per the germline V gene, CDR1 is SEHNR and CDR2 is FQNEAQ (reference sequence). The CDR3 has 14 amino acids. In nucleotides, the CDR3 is TGTGCCAGCAGCCTTGGGACAGCTAATGAAAAACTGTTTTTT. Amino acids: CASSLGTANEKLFF.

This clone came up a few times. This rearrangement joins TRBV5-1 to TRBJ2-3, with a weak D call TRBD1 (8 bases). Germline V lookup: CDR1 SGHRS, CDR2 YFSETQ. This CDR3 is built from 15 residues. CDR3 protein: CSSGGRTGSADTQYF. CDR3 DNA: TGCTCATCGGGAGGACGGACAGGGTCGGCGGATACGCAGTATTTT.

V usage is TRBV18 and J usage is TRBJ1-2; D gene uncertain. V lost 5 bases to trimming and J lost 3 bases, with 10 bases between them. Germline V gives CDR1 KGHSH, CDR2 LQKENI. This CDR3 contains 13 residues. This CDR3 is CASSAGSDYGYTF. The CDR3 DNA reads TGTGCCAGCTCAGCAGGATCCGACTATGGCTACACCTTC. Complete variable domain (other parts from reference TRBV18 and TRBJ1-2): NAGVMQNPRHLVRRRGQEARLRCSPMKGHSHVYWYRQLPEEGLKFMVYLQKENIIDESGMPKERFSAEFPKEGPSILRIQQVVRGDSAAYFCASSAGSDYGYTFGSGTRLTVV.

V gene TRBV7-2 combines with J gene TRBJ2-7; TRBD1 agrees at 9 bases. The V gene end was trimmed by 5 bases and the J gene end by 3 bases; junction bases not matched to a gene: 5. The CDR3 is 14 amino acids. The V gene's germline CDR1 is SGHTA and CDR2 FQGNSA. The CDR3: CASSAGQGLYEQYF. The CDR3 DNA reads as TGTGCCAGCAGCGCGGGACAGGGTCTCTACGAGCAGTACTTC. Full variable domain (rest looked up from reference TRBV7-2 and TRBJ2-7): GAGVSQSPSNKVTEKGKDVELRCDPISGHTALYWYRQSLGQGLEFLIYFQGNSAPDKSGLPSDRFSAERTGGSVSTLTIQRTQQEDSAVYLCASSAGQGLYEQYFGPGTRLTVT.

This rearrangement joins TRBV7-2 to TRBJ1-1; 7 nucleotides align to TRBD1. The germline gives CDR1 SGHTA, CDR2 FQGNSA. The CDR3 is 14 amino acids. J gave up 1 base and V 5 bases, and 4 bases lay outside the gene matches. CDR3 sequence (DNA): TGTGCCAGCAGCCCTCGACAGGGGAACACTGAAGCTTTCTTT. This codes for CASSPRQGNTEAFF.